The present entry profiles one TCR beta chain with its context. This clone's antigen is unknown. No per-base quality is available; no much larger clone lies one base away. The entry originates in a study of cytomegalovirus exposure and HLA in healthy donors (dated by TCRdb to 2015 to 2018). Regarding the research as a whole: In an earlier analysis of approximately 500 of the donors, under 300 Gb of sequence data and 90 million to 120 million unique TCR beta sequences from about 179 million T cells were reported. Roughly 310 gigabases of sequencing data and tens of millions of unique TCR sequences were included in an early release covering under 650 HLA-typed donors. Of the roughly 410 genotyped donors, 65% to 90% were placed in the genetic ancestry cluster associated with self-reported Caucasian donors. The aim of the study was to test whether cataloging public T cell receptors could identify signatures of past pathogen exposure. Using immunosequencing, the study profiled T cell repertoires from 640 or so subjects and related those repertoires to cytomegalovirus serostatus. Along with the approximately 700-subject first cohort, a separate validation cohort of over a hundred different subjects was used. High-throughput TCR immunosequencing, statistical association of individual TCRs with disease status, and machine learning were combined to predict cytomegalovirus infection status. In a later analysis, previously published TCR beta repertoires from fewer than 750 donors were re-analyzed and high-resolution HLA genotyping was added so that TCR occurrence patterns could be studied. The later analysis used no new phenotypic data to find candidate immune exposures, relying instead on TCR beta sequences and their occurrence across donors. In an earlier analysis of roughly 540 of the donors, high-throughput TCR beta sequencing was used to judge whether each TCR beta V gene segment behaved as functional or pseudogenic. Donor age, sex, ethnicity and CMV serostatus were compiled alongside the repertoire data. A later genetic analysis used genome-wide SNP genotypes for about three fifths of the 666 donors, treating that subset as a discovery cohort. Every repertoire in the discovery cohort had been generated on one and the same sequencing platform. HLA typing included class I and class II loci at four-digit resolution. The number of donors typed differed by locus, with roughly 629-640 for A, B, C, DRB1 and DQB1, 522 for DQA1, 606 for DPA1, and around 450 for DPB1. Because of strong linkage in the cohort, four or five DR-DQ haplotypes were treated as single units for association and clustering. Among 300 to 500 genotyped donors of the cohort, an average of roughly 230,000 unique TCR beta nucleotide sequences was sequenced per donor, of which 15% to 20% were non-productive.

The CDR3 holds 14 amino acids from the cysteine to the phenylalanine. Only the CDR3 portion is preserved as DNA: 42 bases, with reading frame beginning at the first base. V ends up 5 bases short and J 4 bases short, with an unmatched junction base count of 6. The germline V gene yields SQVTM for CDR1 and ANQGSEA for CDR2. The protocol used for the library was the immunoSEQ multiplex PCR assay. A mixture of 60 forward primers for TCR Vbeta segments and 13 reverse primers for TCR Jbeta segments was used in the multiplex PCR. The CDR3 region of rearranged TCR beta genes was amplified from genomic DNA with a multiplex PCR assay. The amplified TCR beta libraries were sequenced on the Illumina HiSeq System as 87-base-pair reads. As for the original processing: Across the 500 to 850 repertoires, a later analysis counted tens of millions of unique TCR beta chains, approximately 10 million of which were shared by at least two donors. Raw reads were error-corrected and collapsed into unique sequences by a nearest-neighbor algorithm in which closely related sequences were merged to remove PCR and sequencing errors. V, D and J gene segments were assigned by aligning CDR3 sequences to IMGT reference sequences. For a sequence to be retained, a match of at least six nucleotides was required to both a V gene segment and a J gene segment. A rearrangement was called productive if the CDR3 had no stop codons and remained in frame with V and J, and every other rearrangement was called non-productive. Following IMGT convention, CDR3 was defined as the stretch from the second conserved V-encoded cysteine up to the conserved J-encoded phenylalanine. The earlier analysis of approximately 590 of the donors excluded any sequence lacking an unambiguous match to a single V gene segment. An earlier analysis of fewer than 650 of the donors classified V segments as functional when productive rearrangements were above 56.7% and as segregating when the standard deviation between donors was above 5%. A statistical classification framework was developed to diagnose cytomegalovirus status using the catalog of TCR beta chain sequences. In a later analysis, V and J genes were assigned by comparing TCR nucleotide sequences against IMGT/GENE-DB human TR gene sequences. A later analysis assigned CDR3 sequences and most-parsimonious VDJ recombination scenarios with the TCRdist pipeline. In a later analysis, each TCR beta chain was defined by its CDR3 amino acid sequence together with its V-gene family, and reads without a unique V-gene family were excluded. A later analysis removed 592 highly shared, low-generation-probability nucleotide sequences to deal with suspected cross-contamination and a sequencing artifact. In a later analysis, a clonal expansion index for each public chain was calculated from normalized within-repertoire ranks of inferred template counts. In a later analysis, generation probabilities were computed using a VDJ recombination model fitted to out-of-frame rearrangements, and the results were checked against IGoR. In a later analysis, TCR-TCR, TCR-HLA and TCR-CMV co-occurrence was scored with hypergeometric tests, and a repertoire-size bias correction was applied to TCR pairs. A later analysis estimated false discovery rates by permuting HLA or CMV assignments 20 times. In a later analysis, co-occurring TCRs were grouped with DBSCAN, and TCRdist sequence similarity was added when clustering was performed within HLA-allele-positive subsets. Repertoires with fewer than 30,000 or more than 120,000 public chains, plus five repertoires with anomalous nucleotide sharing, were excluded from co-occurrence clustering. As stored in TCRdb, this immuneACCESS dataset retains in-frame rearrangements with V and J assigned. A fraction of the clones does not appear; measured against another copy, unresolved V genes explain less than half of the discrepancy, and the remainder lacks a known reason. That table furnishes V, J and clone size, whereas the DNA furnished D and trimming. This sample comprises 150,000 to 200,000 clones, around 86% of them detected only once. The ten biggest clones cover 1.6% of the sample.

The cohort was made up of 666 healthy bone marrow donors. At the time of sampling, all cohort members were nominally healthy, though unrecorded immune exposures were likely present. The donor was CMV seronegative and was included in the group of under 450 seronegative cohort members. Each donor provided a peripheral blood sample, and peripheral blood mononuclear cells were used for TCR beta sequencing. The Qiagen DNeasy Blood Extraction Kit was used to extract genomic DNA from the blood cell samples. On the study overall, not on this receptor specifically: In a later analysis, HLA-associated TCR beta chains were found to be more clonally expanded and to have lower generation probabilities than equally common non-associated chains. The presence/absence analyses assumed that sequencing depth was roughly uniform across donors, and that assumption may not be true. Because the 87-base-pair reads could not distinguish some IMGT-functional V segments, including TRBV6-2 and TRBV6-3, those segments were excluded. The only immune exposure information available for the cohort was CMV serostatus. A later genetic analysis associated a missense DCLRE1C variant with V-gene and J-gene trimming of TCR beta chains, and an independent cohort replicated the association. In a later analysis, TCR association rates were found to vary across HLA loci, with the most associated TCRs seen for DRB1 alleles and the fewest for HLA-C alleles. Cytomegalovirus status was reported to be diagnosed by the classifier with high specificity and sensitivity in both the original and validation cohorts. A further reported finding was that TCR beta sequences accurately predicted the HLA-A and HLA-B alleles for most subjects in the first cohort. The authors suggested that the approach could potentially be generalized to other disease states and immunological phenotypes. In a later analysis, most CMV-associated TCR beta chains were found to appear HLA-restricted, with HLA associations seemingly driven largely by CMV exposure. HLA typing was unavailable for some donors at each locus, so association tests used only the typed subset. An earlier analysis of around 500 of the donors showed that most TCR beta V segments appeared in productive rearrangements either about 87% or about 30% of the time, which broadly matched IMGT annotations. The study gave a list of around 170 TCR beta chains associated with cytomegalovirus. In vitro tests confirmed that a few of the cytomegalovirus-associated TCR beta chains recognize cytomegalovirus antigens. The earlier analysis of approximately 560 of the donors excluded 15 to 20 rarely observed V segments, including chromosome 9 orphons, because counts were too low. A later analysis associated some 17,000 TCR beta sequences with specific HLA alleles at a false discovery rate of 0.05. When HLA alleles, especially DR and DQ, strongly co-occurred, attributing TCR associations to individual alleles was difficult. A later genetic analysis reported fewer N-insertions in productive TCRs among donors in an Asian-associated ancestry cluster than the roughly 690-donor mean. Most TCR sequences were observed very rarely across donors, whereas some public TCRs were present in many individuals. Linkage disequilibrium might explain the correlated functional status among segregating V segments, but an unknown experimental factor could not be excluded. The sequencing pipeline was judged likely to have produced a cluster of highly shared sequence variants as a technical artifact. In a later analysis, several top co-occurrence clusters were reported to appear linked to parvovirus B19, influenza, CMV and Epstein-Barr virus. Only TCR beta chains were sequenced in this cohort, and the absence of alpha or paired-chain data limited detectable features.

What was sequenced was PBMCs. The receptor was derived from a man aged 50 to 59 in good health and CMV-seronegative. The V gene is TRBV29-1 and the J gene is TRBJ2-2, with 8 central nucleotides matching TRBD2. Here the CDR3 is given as CSVLAGIGTGELFF. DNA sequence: TGCAGCGTTCTAGCGGGCATCGGCACCGGGGAGCTGTTTTTT.